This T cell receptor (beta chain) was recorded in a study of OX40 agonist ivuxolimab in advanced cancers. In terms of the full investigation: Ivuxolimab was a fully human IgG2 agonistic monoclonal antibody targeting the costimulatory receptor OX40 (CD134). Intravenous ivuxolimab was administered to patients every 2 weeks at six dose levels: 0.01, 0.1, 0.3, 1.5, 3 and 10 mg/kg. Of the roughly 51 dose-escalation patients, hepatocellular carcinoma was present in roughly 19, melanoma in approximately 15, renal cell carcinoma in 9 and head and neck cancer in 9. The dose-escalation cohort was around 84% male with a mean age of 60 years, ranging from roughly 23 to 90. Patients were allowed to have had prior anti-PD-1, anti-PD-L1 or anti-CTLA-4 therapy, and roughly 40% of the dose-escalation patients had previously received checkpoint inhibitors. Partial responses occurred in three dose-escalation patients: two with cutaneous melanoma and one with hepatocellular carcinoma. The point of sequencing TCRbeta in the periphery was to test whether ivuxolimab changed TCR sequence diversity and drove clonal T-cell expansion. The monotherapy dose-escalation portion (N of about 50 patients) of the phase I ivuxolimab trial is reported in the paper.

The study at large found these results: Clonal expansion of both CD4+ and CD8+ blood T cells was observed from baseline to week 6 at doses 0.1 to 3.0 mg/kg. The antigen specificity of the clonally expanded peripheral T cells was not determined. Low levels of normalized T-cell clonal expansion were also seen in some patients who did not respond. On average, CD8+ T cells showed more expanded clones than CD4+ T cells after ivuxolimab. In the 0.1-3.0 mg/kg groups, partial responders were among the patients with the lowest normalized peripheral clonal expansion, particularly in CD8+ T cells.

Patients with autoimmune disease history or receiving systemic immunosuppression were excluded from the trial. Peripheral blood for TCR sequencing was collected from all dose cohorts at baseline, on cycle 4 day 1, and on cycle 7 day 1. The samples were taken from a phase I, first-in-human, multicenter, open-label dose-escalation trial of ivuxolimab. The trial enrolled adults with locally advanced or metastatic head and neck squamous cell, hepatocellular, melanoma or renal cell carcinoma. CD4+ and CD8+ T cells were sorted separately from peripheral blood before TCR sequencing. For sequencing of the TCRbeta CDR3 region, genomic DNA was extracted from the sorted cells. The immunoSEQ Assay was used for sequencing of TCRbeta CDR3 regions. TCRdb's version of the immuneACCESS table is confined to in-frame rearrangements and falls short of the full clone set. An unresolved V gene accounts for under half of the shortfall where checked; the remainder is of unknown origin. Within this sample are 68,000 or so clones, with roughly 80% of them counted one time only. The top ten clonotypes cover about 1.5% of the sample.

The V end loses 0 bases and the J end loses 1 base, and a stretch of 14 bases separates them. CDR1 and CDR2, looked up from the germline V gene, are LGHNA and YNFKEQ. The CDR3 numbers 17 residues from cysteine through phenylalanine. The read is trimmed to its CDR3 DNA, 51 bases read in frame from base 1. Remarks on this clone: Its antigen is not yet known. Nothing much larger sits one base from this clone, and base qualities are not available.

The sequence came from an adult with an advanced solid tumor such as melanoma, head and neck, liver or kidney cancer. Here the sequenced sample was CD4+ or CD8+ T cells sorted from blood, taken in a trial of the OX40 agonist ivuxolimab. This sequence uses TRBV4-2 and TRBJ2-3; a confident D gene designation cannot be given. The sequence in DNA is TGTGCCAGCAGCCAAGATCGGGCGGTGGACGGCACAGATACGCAGTATTTT. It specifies CASSQDRAVDGTDTQYF.